The TCR beta chain described here comes from a study of CXCR3-negative and CXCR3-positive naive CD8 T cells. Study-wide results and limits: TRBV-TRBJ usage matched between naive CXCR3-negative and CXCR3-positive cells but not between memory cells. In CXCR3-positive naive cells, the TRB CDR3s were more hydrophobic than in CXCR3-negative naive cells. No difference in surface CD5 was seen between naive subsets, and TCR strength was inferred from TRB CDR3 properties.

Preparation of TRB cDNA libraries relied on 5' RACE carrying UMI labels. TCRdb re-called the 5' RACE reads; one entry per CDR3 protein, DNA not given. The sample spans some 54,000 distinct CDR3 sequences; the ten largest clones claim approximately 0.5%. The CDR3 has 13 amino acids. Each CD8+ T cell subset was sorted in triplicate, around 300,000 cells each. Among CD8+ T cells, naive ones were CD45RO-CCR7+CD27+CD95-. Worth noting for this clonotype: Its cognate antigen is unknown.

J is TRBJ2-1 and V is TRBV12-3 or TRBV12-4; TCRdb outputs TRBD1, but without DNA this stays unchecked. This receptor was obtained from a human donor in good health. Some clones in this sample may be carry-over from other donors' samples. Sample: naive CXCR3+ CD8+ T cells from blood. Indicated subset: CD45RO-CCR7+CD27+CD95- naive CD8+ T cells expressing CXCR3 (TNR3+). This CDR3 reads CASSFGGLNEQFF.